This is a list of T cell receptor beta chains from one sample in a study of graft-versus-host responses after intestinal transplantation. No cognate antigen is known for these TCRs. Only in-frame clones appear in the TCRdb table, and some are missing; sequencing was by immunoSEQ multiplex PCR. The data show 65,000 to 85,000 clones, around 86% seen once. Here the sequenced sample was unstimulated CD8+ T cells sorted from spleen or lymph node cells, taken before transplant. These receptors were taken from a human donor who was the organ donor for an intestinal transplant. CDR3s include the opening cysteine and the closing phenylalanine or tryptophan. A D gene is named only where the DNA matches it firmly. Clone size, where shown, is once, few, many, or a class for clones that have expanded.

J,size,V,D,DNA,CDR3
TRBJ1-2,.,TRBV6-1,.,TGTGCCGGGACACCGGGGGGATCCACTAACTATGGCTACACCTTC,CAGTPGGSTNYGYTF
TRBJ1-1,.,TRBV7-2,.,TGTGCCAGCAGCCTCCCCGGGGGGCCGGTCGCTGAAGCTTTCTTT,CASSLPGGPVAEAFF
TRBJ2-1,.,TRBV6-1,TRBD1,TGTGCCAGCAGTGAGGCGGGACAGGAGCCTTACAATGAGCAGTTCTTC,CASSEAGQEPYNEQFF
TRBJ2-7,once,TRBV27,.,TGTGCCAGCAGACCCAGGATCGATCCGAACTACGAGCAGTACTTC,CASRPRIDPNYEQYF
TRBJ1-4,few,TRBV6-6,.,TGTGCCAGCAGATCCCTCTTCACAGGAGTAAGCGAAAAACTGTTTTTT,CASRSLFTGVSEKLFF
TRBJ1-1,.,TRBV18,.,TGTGCCAGCTCACCCCGGACAGTGAACACTGAAGCTTTCTTT,CASSPRTVNTEAFF
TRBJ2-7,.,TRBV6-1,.,TGTGCCAGCAGTGAAGCCTTGACAGGTTACGAGCAGTACTTC,CASSEALTGYEQYF
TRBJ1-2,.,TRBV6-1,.,TGTGCCAGCAGTGAAGCGGACGGATCTAACTATGGCTACACCTTC,CASSEADGSNYGYTF
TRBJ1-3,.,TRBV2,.,TGTGCCAGCAGCCCCGGGACCTCTGGAAACACCATATATTTT,CASSPGTSGNTIYF
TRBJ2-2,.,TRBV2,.,TGTGCCAGCAGTACGTTTCCCCGAAACACCGGGGAGCTGTTTTTT,CASSTFPRNTGELFF
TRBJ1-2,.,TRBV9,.,TGTGCCAGCAGCCCACGATCACAGCCGATGGTTTTATATGGCTACACCTTC,CASSPRSQPMVLYGYTF
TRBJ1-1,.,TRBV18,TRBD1,TGTGCCAGCTCGCCGGGACAGGGGGAATTCCACACTGAAGCTTTCTTT,CASSPGQGEFHTEAFF
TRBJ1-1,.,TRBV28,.,TGTGCCAGCAGACTTATACCGCTTAGGGCTGAAGCTTTCTTT,CASRLIPLRAEAFF
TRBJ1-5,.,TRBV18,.,TGTGCCAGCTCACCCGTTGGGTATCGGCCCCAGCATTTT,CASSPVGYRPQHF
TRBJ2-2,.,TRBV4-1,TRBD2,TGCGCCAGCAGCCCGGTAGAAGCGGGGGGTTACGCCGGGGAGCTGTTTTTT,CASSPVEAGGYAGELFF